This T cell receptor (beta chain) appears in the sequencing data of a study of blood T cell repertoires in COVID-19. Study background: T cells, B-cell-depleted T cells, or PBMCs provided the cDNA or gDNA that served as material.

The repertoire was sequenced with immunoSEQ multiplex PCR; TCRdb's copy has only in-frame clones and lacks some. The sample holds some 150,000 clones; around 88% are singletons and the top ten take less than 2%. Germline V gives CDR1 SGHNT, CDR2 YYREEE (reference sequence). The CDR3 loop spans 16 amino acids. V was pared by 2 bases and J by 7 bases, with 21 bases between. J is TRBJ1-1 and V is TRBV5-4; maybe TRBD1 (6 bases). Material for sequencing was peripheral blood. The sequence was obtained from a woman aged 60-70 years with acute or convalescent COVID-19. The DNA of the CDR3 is TGTGCCAGCAGCTTTGGAGGTCAACAGGGTAGGGATGAAGCTTTCTTT. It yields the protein CASSFGGQQGRDEAFF.